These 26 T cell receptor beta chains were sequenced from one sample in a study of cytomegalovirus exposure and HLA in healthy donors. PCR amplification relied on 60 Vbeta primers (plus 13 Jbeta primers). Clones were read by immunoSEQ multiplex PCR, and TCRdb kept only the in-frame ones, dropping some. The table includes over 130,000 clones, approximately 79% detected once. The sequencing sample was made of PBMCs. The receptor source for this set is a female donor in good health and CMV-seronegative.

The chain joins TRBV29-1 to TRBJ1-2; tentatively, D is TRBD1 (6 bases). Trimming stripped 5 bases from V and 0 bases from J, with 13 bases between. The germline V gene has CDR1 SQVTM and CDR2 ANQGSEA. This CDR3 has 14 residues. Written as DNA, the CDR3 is TGCAGCGTTAAGGACAGCTCCACTAACTATGGCTACACCTTC. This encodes CSVKDSSTNYGYTF.

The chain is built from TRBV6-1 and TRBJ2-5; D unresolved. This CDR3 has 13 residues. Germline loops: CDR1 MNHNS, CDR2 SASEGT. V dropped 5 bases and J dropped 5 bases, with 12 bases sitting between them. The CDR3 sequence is CASSIRFEETQYF. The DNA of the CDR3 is TGTGCCAGCAGTATCAGGTTCGAGGAGACCCAGTACTTC.

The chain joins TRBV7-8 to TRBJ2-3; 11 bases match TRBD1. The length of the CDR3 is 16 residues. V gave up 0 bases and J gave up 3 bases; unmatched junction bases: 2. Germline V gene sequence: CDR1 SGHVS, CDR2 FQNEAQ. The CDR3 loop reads CASSLARDRGTDTQYF. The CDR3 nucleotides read TGTGCCAGCAGCTTAGCCCGGGACAGGGGGACAGATACGCAGTATTTT. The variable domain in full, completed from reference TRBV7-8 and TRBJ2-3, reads GAGVSQSPRYKVAKRGQDVALRCDPISGHVSLFWYQQALGQGPEFLTYFQNEAQLDKSGLPSDRFFAERPEGSVSTLKIQRTQQEDSAVYLCASSLARDRGTDTQYFGPGTRLTVL.

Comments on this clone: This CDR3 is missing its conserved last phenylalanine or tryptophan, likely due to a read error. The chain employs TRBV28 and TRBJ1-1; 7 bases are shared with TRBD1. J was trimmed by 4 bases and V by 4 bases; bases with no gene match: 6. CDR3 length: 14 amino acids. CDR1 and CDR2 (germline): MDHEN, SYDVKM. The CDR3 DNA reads TGTGCCAGCAGTTGGCAAGGGGGCGTCACTGAAGCTTTCGTT. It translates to CASSWQGGVTEAFV.

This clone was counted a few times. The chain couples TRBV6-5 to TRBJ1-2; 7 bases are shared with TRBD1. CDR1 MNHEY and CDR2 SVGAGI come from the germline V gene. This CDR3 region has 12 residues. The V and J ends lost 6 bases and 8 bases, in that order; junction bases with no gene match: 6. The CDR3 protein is CASRIQGSGYTF. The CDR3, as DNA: TGTGCCAGCAGGATACAGGGGAGCGGCTACACCTTC.

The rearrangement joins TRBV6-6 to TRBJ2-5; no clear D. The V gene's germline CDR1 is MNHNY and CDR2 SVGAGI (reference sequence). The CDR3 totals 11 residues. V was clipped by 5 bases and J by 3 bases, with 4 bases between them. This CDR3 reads CASSLKETQYF. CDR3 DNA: TGTGCCAGCAGTCTAAAAGAGACCCAGTACTTC.

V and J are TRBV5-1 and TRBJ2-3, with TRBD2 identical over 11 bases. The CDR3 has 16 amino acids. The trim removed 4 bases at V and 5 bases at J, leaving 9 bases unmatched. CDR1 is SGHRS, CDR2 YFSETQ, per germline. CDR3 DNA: TGCGCCAGCAGCCCGGTAGCGGGAGGGCCGGTAGATACGCAGTATTTT. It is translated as CASSPVAGGPVDTQYF.

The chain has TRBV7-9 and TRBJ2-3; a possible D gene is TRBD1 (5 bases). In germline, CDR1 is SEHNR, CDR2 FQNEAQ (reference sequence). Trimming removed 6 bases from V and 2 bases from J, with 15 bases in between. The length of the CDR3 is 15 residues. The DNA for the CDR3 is TGTGCCAGCAGGGCCAAGGGGCGAGTCACAGATACGCAGTATTTT. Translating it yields CASRAKGRVTDTQYF.

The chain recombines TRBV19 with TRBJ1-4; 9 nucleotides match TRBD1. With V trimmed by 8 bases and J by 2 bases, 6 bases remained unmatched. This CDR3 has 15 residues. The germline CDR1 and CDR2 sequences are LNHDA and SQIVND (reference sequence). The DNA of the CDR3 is TGTGCCAGTGGGACAGGGAGCCGGACTAATGAAAAACTGTTTTTT. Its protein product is CASGTGSRTNEKLFF.

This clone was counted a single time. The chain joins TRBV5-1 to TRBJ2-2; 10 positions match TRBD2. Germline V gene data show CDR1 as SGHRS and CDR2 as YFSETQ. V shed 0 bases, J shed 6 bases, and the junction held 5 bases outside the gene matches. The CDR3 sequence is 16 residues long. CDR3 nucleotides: TGCGCCAGCAGCTTGGGGGTAGCGGGAGGATCCGGGGAGCTGTTTTTT. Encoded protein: CASSLGVAGGSGELFF.

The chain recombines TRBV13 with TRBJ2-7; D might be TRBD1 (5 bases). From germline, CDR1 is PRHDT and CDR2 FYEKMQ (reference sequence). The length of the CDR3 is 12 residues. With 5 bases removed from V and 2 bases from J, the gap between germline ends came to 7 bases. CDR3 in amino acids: CASSPGPYEQYF. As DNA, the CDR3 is TGTGCCAGCAGCCCAGGGCCCTACGAGCAGTACTTC.

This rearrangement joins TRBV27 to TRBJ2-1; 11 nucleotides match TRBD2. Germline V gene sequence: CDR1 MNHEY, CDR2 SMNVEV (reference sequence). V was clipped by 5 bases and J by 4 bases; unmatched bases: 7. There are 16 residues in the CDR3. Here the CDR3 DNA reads TGTGCCAGCAGTCACCATCCTAGCGGGAGGTACAATGAGCAGTTCTTC. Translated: CASSHHPSGRYNEQFF.

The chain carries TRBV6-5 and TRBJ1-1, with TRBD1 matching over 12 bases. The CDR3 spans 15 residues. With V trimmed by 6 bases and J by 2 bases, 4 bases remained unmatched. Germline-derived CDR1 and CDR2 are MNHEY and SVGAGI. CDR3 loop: CASRLGTGGNTEAFF. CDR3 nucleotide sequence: TGTGCCAGCAGACTCGGGACAGGGGGCAACACTGAAGCTTTCTTT.

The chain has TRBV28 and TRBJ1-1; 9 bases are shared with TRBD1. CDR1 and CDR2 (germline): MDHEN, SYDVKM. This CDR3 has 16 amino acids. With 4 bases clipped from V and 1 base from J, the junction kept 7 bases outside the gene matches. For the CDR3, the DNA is TGTGCCAGCAGTTATCGACAGGGGGAGCGGAACACTGAAGCTTTCTTT. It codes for CASSYRQGERNTEAFF.

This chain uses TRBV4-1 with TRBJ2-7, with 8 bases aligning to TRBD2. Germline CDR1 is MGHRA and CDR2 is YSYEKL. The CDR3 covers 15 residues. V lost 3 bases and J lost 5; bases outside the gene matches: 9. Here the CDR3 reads CASSQLGGRWDEQYF. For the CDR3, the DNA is TGCGCCAGCAGCCAGTTGGGCGGGAGGTGGGACGAGCAGTACTTC.

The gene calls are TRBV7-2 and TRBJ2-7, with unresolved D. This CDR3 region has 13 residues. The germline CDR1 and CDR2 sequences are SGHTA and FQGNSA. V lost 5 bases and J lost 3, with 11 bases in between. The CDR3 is CASSPEVFYEQYF. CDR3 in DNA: TGTGCCAGCAGCCCCGAGGTTTTCTACGAGCAGTACTTC.

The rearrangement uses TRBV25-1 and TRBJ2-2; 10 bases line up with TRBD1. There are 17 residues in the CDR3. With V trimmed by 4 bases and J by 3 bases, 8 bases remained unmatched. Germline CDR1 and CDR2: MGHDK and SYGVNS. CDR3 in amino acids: CASSAAPGTGDTGELFF. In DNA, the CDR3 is TGTGCCAGCAGTGCCGCTCCTGGGACAGGGGACACCGGGGAGCTGTTTTTT. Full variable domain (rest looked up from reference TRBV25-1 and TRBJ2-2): EADIYQTPRYLVIGTGKKITLECSQTMGHDKMYWYQQDPGMELHLIHYSYGVNSTEKGDLSSESTVSRIRTEHFPLTLESARPSHTSQYLCASSAAPGTGDTGELFFGEGSRLTVL.

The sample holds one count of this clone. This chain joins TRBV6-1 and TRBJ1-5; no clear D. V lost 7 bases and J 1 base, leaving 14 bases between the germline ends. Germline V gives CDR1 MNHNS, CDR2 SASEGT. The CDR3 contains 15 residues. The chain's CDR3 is CASKWEVRSNQPQHF. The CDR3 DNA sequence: TGTGCCAGCAAGTGGGAGGTCAGAAGCAATCAGCCCCAGCATTTT.

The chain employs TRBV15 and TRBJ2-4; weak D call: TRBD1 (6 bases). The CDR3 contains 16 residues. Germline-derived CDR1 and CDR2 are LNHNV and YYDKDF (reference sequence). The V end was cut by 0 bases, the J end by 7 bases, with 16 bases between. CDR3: CATSRDIGTRPNIQYF. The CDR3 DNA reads TGTGCCACCAGCAGAGATATCGGGACACGACCGAACATTCAGTACTTC.

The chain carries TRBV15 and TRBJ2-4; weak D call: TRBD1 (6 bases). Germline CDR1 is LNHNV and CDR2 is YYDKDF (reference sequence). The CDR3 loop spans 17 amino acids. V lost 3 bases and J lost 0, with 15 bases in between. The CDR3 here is CATSSPRGFLAKNIQYF. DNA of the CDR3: TGTGCCACCAGCAGTCCAAGGGGGTTTCTAGCCAAAAACATTCAGTACTTC. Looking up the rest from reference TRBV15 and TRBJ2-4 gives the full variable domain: DAMVIQNPRYQVTQFGKPVTLSCSQTLNHNVMYWYQQKSSQAPKLLFHYYDKDFNNEADTPDNFQSRRPNTSFCFLDIRSPGLGDTAMYLCATSSPRGFLAKNIQYFGAGTRLSVL.

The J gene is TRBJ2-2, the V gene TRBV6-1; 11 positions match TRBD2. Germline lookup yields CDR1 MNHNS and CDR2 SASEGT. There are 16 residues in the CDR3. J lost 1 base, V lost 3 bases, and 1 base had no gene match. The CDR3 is CASSDGTSGNTGELFF. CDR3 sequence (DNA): TGTGCCAGCAGTGATGGGACTAGCGGGAACACCGGGGAGCTGTTTTTT.

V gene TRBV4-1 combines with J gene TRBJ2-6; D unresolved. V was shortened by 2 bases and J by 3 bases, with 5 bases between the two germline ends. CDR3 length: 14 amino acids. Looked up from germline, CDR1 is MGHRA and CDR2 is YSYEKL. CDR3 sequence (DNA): TGCGCCAGCAGCCAACCGGGTGGGGCCAACGTCCTGACTTTC. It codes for CASSQPGGANVLTF.

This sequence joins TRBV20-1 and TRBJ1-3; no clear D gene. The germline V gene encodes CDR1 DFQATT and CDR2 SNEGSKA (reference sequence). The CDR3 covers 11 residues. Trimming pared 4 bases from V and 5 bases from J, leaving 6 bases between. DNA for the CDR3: TGCAGTGCTACCGACAGAAACACCATATATTTT. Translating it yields CSATDRNTIYF.

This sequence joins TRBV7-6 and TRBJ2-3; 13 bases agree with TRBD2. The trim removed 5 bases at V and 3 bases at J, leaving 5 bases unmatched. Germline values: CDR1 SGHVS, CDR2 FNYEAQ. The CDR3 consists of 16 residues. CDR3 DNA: TGTGCCAGCAGCCAGGGGACTAGCGGGGCGACAGATACGCAGTATTTT. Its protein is CASSQGTSGATDTQYF.

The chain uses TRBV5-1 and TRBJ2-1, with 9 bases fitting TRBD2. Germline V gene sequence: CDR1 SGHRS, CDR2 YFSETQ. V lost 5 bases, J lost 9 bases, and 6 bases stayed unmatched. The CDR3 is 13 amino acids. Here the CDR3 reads CASRASGNSEQFF. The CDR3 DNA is TGCGCCAGCAGAGCTAGCGGGAACTCTGAGCAGTTCTTC.

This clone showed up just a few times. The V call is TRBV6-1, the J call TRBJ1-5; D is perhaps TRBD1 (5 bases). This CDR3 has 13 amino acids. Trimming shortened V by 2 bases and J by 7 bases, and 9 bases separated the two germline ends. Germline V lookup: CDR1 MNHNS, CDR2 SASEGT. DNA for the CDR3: TGTGCCAGCAGTGAAAGGGGCGGACAGCCCCAGCATTTT. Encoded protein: CASSERGGQPQHF.